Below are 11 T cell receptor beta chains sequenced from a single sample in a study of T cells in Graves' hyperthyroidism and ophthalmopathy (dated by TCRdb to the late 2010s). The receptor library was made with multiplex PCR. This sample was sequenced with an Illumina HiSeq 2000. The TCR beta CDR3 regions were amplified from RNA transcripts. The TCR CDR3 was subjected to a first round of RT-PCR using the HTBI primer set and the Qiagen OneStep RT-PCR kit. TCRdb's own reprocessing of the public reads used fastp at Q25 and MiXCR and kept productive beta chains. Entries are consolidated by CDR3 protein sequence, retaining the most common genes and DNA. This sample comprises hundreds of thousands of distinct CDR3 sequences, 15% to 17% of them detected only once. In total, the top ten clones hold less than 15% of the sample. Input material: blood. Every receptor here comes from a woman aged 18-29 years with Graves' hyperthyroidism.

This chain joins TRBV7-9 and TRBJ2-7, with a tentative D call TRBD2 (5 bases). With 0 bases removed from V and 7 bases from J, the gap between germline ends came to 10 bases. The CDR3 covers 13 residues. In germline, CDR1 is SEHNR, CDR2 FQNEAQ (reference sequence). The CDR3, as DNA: TGTGCCAGCAGCTTAGCGGAGTCGGGGGAGCAGTACTTC. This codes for CASSLAESGEQYF.

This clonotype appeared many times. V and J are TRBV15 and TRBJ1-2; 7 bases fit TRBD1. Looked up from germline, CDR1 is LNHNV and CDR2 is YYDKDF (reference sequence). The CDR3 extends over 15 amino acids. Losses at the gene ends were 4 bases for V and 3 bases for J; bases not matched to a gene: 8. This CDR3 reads CATSTPRGGYYGYTF. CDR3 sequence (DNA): TGTGCCACCAGCACCCCCAGGGGGGGCTACTATGGCTACACCTTC.

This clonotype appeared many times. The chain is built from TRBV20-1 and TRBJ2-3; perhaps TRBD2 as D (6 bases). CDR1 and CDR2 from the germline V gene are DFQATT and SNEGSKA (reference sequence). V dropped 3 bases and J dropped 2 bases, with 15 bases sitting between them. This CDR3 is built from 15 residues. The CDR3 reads CSARQTRPDTDTQYF. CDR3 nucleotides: TGCAGTGCTAGGCAGACTAGACCTGACACAGATACGCAGTATTTT.

DNA for the CDR3: TGCAGCGTTGAACCCAATGCAGGGGGTGAGACCCAGTACTTC. It specifies CSVEPNAGGETQYF. The rearrangement uses TRBV29-1 and TRBJ2-5, with 7 nucleotides matching TRBD1. CDR1 SQVTM and CDR2 ANQGSEA come from the germline V gene. This CDR3 has 14 residues. V shed 2 bases and J 5 bases; nucleotides not matched to a gene: 8.

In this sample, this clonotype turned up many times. The CDR3 loop is CASTPGLRGTEAFF. CDR3 DNA: TGTGCCAGCACCCCTGGGTTGAGGGGGACTGAAGCTTTCTTT. The chain links TRBV28 to TRBJ1-1; D perhaps matches TRBD1 (6 bases). Germline assignment: CDR1 MDHEN and CDR2 SYDVKM. V lost 7 bases to trimming and J lost 5 bases, with 17 bases between them. The CDR3 spans 14 residues. Full variable domain (missing parts from reference TRBV28 and TRBJ1-1): DVKVTQSSRYLVKRTGEKVFLECVQDMDHENMFWYRQDPGLGLRLIYFSYDVKMKEKGDIPEGYSVSREKKERFSLILESASTNQTSMYLCASTPGLRGTEAFFGQGTRLTVV.

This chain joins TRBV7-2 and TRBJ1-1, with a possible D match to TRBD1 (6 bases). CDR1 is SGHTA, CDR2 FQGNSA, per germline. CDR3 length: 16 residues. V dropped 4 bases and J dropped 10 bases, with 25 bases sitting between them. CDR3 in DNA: TGTGCCAGCAGCTCCACCCGGGACACTATTGTCGGGGGAGCTTTCTTT. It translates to CASSSTRDTIVGGAFF.

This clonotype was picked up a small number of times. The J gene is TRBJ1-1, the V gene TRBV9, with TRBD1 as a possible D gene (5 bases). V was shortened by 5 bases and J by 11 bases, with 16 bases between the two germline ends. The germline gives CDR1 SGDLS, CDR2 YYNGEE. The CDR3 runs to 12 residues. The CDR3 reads CASSGGGTGAFF. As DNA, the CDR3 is TGTGCCAGCAGTGGAGGAGGGACTGGGGCTTTCTTT.

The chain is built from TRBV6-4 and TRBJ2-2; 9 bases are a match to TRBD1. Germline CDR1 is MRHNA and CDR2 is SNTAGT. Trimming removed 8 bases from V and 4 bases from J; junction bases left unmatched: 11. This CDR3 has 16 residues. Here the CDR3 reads CASSEAQGAPTGELFF. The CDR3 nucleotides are TGTGCCAGCTCCGAAGCACAGGGGGCGCCCACCGGGGAGCTGTTTTTT.

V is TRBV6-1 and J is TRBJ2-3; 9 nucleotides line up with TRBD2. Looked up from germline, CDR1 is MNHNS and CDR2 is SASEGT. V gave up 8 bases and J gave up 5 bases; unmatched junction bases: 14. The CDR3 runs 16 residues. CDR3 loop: CASSKPEREEVDTQYF. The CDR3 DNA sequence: TGTGCCAGCTCCAAACCAGAGCGGGAGGAGGTAGATACGCAGTATTTT.

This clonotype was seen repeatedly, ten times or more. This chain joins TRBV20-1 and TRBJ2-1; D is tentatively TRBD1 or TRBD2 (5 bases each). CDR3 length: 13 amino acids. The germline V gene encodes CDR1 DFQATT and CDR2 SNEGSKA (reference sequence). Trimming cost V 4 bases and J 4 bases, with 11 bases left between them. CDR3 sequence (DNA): TGCAGTGCTATCCGGGACGGATACAATGAGCAGTTCTTC. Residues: CSAIRDGYNEQFF.

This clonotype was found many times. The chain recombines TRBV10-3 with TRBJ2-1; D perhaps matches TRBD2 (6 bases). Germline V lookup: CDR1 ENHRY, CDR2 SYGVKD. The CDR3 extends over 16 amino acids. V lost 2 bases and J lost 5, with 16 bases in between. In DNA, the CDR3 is TGTGCCATCAGTGAGGTTTTGGGGGGATTGAACAATGAGCAGTTCTTC. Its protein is CAISEVLGGLNNEQFF.